This TCR beta chain emerged from a study of T cell responses to AZD1222 COVID-19 vaccine. Regarding the study as a whole: A rise in Spike-specific TCR breadth and depth followed two AZD1222 doses. Dominant at 160-218 and 743-854, vaccine-associated CD4 TCRs also spanned spike.

Profiled with immunoSEQ multiplex PCR; TCRdb holds only in-frame clones, not every one. The sample records hundreds of thousands of clones, roughly 91% being singletons. This clone came up a few times. Its antigen is unidentified. V shed 2 bases and J shed 6 bases, with 10 bases lying between them. Germline-derived CDR1 and CDR2 are LNHDA and SQIVND (reference sequence). The CDR3 length is 13 residues. This sequence originates from an adult in good health. The starting material was peripheral blood, obtained on day 0 of MenACWY control vaccination. The V and J genes are TRBV19 and TRBJ1-1; D is perhaps TRBD1 (6 bases). CDR3 amino acids: CASSIWGGPEAFF. DNA of the CDR3: TGTGCCAGTAGTATATGGGGGGGGCCTGAAGCTTTCTTT.